This TCR beta chain was found in a study of T cells in Graves' hyperthyroidism and ophthalmopathy. The sample holds many counts of this clonotype. Amplified TCR beta CDR3 regions derived from RNA transcripts. During a first-round RT-PCR of the TCR CDR3, the HTBI primer set was used. MiXCR was run by TCRdb on the multiplex PCR reads, yielding one entry per CDR3 protein. This sample carries 400,000 to 550,000 distinct CDR3 sequences, 13% to 15% of them seen once, and the ten largest clones take 15% to 20%. The V gene lost 0 bases and the J gene lost 5 bases, with 10 bases spanning the gap. The germline V gene encodes CDR1 SNHLY and CDR2 FYNNEI. CDR3 size: 14 residues.

This clonotype originated in a woman aged 18-30 years with Graves' hyperthyroidism. The material sequenced was blood. This chain links TRBV2 with TRBJ1-2; tentatively, D is TRBD1 (5 bases). The CDR3 spells CASSEAEGLYGYTF. Here the CDR3 DNA reads TGTGCCAGCAGTGAAGCGGAGGGGCTTTATGGCTACACCTTC.